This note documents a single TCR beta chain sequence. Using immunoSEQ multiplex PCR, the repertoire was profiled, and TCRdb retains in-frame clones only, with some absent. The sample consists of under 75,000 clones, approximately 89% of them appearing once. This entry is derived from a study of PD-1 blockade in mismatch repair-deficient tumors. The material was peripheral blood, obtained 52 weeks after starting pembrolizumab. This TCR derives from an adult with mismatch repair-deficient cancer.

The CDR3, as DNA: TGTGCCAGCAGCCAAAGGGGGCAGACCCAGTACTTC. Its protein is CASSQRGQTQYF. This chain joins TRBV7-6 and TRBJ2-5; 7 nucleotides agree with TRBD1. Looked up from germline, CDR1 is SGHVS and CDR2 is FNYEAQ. Trimming cost V 5 bases and J 6 bases; bases outside gene matches: 3. This CDR3 is built from 12 residues.